This T cell receptor beta chain was identified during a study of T-cell memory formation after mild COVID-19. TCRdb re-analysed the 5' RACE reads in MiXCR, keeping a single row per CDR3 protein. The sample contains about 240,000 distinct CDR3 sequences, approximately 9% of which appear only once. This clonotype was counted many times. Its antigen remains unidentified. Trimming pared 4 bases from V and 1 base from J, leaving 10 bases between. Germline V gene data show CDR1 as SGHRS and CDR2 as YFSETQ. The CDR3 has 14 amino acids. Study conclusions and caveats: Clones that contracted from day 15 to 85 were balanced CD4/CD8, while later expanders leaned CD4+.

The sample was PBMCs or a T cell subset sorted from them (not recorded which). The origin of this receptor is a man aged 18 to 29 who had mild COVID-19 (a few samples of this study predate the infection). Cell type and time point are not known. V and J are TRBV5-1 and TRBJ2-3; no firm D call. CDR3 loop: CASSPPAGTDTQYF. CDR3 bases: TGCGCCAGCAGCCCCCCAGCCGGCACAGATACGCAGTATTTT.